This TCR beta chain came from a study of shared clonotypes between healthy human individuals. This table comes from immunoSEQ multiplex PCR, and its TCRdb copy is limited to in-frame clones, with some not included. The table records around 690,000 clones, about 90% of them present only once. Trimming cost V 0 bases and J 6 bases, with 18 bases left between them. Looked up from germline, CDR1 is SGDLS and CDR2 is YYNGEE. The CDR3 is 16 amino acids. V gene TRBV9 combines with J gene TRBJ1-1, with a possible D match to TRBD1 (6 bases). This sequence originates from a man between 18 and 29 years old in good health. Some clones in this sample may be carry-over from other donors' samples. The sample was memory CD8+ T cells from PBMCs. Subset reported: CD45RO+ cells pooled with CCR7-negative TemRA cells. CDR3 DNA sequence: TGTGCCAGCAGCGTAGAAGGAACAGGGATGTTCGCTGAAGCTTTCTTT. It codes for CASSVEGTGMFAEAFF.